These T cell receptor beta chains were read from a single sample in a study of T cells after yellow fever vaccination. TCRdb ran MiXCR on the 5' RACE reads and lists one entry per CDR3 protein. This table holds 450,000 to 650,000 distinct CDR3 sequences, roughly 14% found once. Sequenced here: PBMCs, sampled on the day of the yellow fever booster vaccination. The receptor source for this set is a man in his thirties or forties who received the YFV17D yellow fever vaccine. CDR3s include the opening cysteine and the closing phenylalanine or tryptophan. Fields, in order: J gene, CDR3 length, V gene, clone size, CDR3 protein. Where a row states a size, it is once, few, many or the class of an expanded clone; other rows omit it.

j_call: TRBJ1-6
cdr3_length: 14
v_call: TRBV20-1
clone_size: few
cdr3_aa: CSAISGEGNSPLHF

j_call: TRBJ2-3
cdr3_length: 14
v_call: TRBV7-2
clone_size: few
cdr3_aa: CASSTGAGRDTQYF

j_call: TRBJ2-7
cdr3_length: 13
v_call: TRBV30
clone_size: NA
cdr3_aa: CALGGQGVFEQYF

j_call: TRBJ2-7
cdr3_length: 11
v_call: TRBV20-1
clone_size: few
cdr3_aa: CSARVGTEQYF

j_call: TRBJ2-7
cdr3_length: 15
v_call: TRBV4-3
clone_size: NA
cdr3_aa: CASSQVGLASDEQYF

j_call: TRBJ1-1
cdr3_length: 16
v_call: TRBV6-5
clone_size: few
cdr3_aa: CASRGSPGQQNTEAFF

j_call: TRBJ1-1
cdr3_length: 14
v_call: TRBV7-9
clone_size: NA
cdr3_aa: CASSLGGATAEAFF

j_call: TRBJ2-5
cdr3_length: 13
v_call: TRBV18
clone_size: NA
cdr3_aa: CASTTGLGETQYF

j_call: TRBJ2-3
cdr3_length: 16
v_call: TRBV7-2
clone_size: few
cdr3_aa: CASSLVGAGVTDTQYF

j_call: TRBJ2-5
cdr3_length: 15
v_call: TRBV20-1
clone_size: NA
cdr3_aa: CSARTPLAGVETQYF

j_call: TRBJ1-5
cdr3_length: 15
v_call: TRBV6-2/TRBV6-3
clone_size: few
cdr3_aa: CASSQAPGGYQPQHF

j_call: TRBJ2-2
cdr3_length: 14
v_call: TRBV7-2
clone_size: NA
cdr3_aa: CASSPLGVTGELFF

j_call: TRBJ2-7
cdr3_length: 12
v_call: TRBV29-1
clone_size: NA
cdr3_aa: CSVASDSYEQYF

j_call: TRBJ2-7
cdr3_length: 13
v_call: TRBV3-1
clone_size: many
cdr3_aa: CASSQIGAYEQYF

j_call: TRBJ2-2
cdr3_length: 14
v_call: TRBV7-8
clone_size: NA
cdr3_aa: CASSLDGAYGELFF

j_call: TRBJ2-1
cdr3_length: 15
v_call: TRBV7-6
clone_size: NA
cdr3_aa: CASSLGTSELNEQFF

j_call: TRBJ1-1
cdr3_length: 13
v_call: TRBV14
clone_size: few
cdr3_aa: CASSQDSLSEAFF

j_call: TRBJ2-7
cdr3_length: 14
v_call: TRBV6-5
clone_size: NA
cdr3_aa: CASSYRAGGGEQYF

j_call: TRBJ2-7
cdr3_length: 14
v_call: TRBV18
clone_size: NA
cdr3_aa: CASSPPDRNYEQYF

j_call: TRBJ1-1
cdr3_length: 16
v_call: TRBV5-1
clone_size: few
cdr3_aa: CASNLKSGGADTEAFF

j_call: TRBJ2-5
cdr3_length: 14
v_call: TRBV5-1
clone_size: NA
cdr3_aa: CASSWGTDPETQYF

j_call: TRBJ1-6
cdr3_length: 14
v_call: TRBV4-3
clone_size: NA
cdr3_aa: CARSQVDGNSPLHF

j_call: TRBJ1-4
cdr3_length: 16
v_call: TRBV27
clone_size: few
cdr3_aa: CASAPTTYSRNEKLFF

j_call: TRBJ2-3
cdr3_length: 15
v_call: TRBV29-1
clone_size: many
cdr3_aa: CSVLLGTIGTDTQYF

j_call: TRBJ2-2
cdr3_length: 16
v_call: TRBV5-4
clone_size: NA
cdr3_aa: CASSLGGTLNTGELFF

j_call: TRBJ2-7
cdr3_length: 14
v_call: TRBV5-1
clone_size: few
cdr3_aa: CASSVGDSVYEQYF

j_call: TRBJ2-7
cdr3_length: 17
v_call: TRBV27
clone_size: NA
cdr3_aa: CASSFNLPGGPSYEQYF

j_call: TRBJ2-2
cdr3_length: 14
v_call: TRBV11-2
clone_size: few
cdr3_aa: CASSPFGNTGELFF

j_call: TRBJ2-5
cdr3_length: 12
v_call: TRBV10-2
clone_size: few
cdr3_aa: CASSVSQETQYF

j_call: TRBJ2-2
cdr3_length: 15
v_call: TRBV12-3/TRBV12-4
clone_size: few
cdr3_aa: CASSPSLARTGELFF

j_call: TRBJ2-7
cdr3_length: 13
v_call: TRBV9
clone_size: few
cdr3_aa: CASSVIPGYEQYF

j_call: TRBJ2-3
cdr3_length: 18
v_call: TRBV12-3/TRBV12-4
clone_size: few
cdr3_aa: CASTFSPSPQGGTDTQYF

j_call: TRBJ2-1
cdr3_length: 15
v_call: TRBV24-1
clone_size: NA
cdr3_aa: CATSDAGTGSNEQFF

j_call: TRBJ2-5
cdr3_length: 12
v_call: TRBV30
clone_size: many
cdr3_aa: CAWSTSQETQYF

j_call: TRBJ2-4
cdr3_length: 16
v_call: TRBV5-1
clone_size: NA
cdr3_aa: CASSLDGGPAKNIQYF

j_call: TRBJ2-1
cdr3_length: 21
v_call: TRBV14
clone_size: NA
cdr3_aa: CASSQDFPSGSSFRSYNEQFF

j_call: TRBJ2-3
cdr3_length: 14
v_call: TRBV7-9
clone_size: NA
cdr3_aa: CASSRGRSTDTQYF

j_call: TRBJ2-7
cdr3_length: 16
v_call: TRBV12-3/TRBV12-4
clone_size: NA
cdr3_aa: CASSLGYRVQSYEQYF

j_call: TRBJ2-2
cdr3_length: 16
v_call: TRBV28
clone_size: NA
cdr3_aa: CASTPGGSGGTGELFF

j_call: TRBJ2-5
cdr3_length: 14
v_call: TRBV20-1
clone_size: few
cdr3_aa: CSAKPGGTQETQYF

j_call: TRBJ2-1
cdr3_length: 12
v_call: TRBV5-1
clone_size: few
cdr3_aa: CASSLAADEQFF

j_call: TRBJ2-1
cdr3_length: 14
v_call: TRBV12-3/TRBV12-4
clone_size: NA
cdr3_aa: CASSLAELLGEQFF

j_call: TRBJ2-3
cdr3_length: 15
v_call: TRBV24-1
clone_size: few
cdr3_aa: CATQQGGLAADTQYF

j_call: TRBJ2-4
cdr3_length: 14
v_call: TRBV5-1
clone_size: NA
cdr3_aa: CASSLEGWENIQYF

j_call: TRBJ2-7
cdr3_length: 14
v_call: TRBV14
clone_size: NA
cdr3_aa: CASSQDLLGDEQYF

j_call: TRBJ2-7
cdr3_length: 13
v_call: TRBV6-2/TRBV6-3
clone_size: NA
cdr3_aa: CASSPLTGNEQYF

j_call: TRBJ2-7
cdr3_length: 17
v_call: TRBV3-1
clone_size: NA
cdr3_aa: CASSQRQGLAGTYEQYF

j_call: TRBJ1-1
cdr3_length: 13
v_call: TRBV20-1
clone_size: many
cdr3_aa: CSATNWDLNEAFF

j_call: TRBJ1-1
cdr3_length: 10
v_call: TRBV20-1
clone_size: NA
cdr3_aa: CSVWAIKAFF

j_call: TRBJ2-5
cdr3_length: 14
v_call: TRBV29-1
clone_size: many
cdr3_aa: CSVEDLEVRWAQYF

j_call: TRBJ1-5
cdr3_length: 13
v_call: TRBV18
clone_size: NA
cdr3_aa: CASSLAGPKAQHF

j_call: TRBJ1-4
cdr3_length: 16
v_call: TRBV4-3
clone_size: NA
cdr3_aa: CASSQEYGTGGEKLFF

j_call: TRBJ1-1
cdr3_length: 15
v_call: TRBV9
clone_size: few
cdr3_aa: CASSVATGVSAEAFF

j_call: TRBJ2-4
cdr3_length: 13
v_call: TRBV4-3
clone_size: NA
cdr3_aa: CASSQTPKNIQYF